This TCR beta chain is drawn from a study of blood T cells in healthy people across ages. The CDR3 covers 13 residues. Germline-derived CDR1 and CDR2 are LGHNA and YSLEER. V dropped 1 base and J dropped 8; count of bases not matched to a gene: 1. Alongside a J-beta primer mix, a sample-barcoded 5' primer served in a second PCR lasting about 7 to 11 cycles. Unique molecular identifiers of 12 random nucleotides labeled each cDNA. CDR3-containing paired-end reads numbered at least 2.5 million in each sample. TCRdb fed the 5' RACE reads into MiXCR, producing one record per CDR3 protein. Of about 680,000 distinct CDR3 sequences listed, about 52% are singletons. Study findings and constraints: Samples with more naive T cells showed higher observed beta diversity.

It was approximately 9 milliliters of peripheral blood that were drawn from each donor. About this clonotype itself: Its antigen is undetermined.

The rearrangement joins TRBV4-3 to TRBJ2-1, with TRBD2 matching 8 bases. The clonotype was recovered from a woman in her sixties or seventies in good health. The sample comprised blood. CDR3 bases: TGCGCCAGCAGCCAAGGCGGGGGGTATGAGCAGTTCTTC. Its protein product is CASSQGGGYEQFF.